This is a list of T cell receptor beta chains from one sample in a study of shared clonotypes between healthy human individuals. Here immunoSEQ multiplex PCR was the method, and the copy in TCRdb shows in-frame clones only, minus some. The table shows about 2 million clones, with roughly 94% occurring only once. The sequenced sample consisted of naive CD8+ T cells sorted from blood. These TCRs come from a man younger than 30 in good health. CDR3s include the opening cysteine and the closing phenylalanine or tryptophan. D genes are given only for firm matches. Size is omitted from some rows. Given values are once, few, many or a class for expanded clones.

clone_size: .; v_call: TRBV27; d_call: TRBD1; j_call: TRBJ2-7; cdr3_nt: TGTGCCAGCAGTTTAAACAGGGGCGACGAGCAGTACTTC; cdr3_aa: CASSLNRGDEQYF
clone_size: .; v_call: TRBV4-3; d_call: .; j_call: TRBJ1-4; cdr3_nt: TGCGCCAGCAGCCCACATCTAAATGAAAAACTGTTTTTT; cdr3_aa: CASSPHLNEKLFF
clone_size: .; v_call: TRBV7-6; d_call: .; j_call: TRBJ1-2; cdr3_nt: TGTGCCAGCAGCCCCCGAAGGCAGGGATCATTCGAGGGCTACACCTTC; cdr3_aa: CASSPRRQGSFEGYTF
clone_size: .; v_call: TRBV30; d_call: .; j_call: TRBJ2-7; cdr3_nt: TGTGCCTGGAGTGTACTTCAGGAGAGAAATCCCTACGAGCAGTACTTC; cdr3_aa: CAWSVLQERNPYEQYF
clone_size: .; v_call: TRBV5-6; d_call: .; j_call: TRBJ2-1; cdr3_nt: TGTGCCAGCAGCTTGGGGGTCCTTTACAATGAGCAGTTCTTC; cdr3_aa: CASSLGVLYNEQFF
clone_size: .; v_call: TRBV9; d_call: TRBD2; j_call: TRBJ2-2; cdr3_nt: TGTGCCAGCAGCGTAGCGGGAGGAACCACCGGGGAGCTGTTTTTT; cdr3_aa: CASSVAGGTTGELFF
clone_size: .; v_call: TRBV6-1; d_call: TRBD1; j_call: TRBJ2-1; cdr3_nt: TGTGCCAGCAGGAGGACAGGCAACAATGAGCAGTTCTTC; cdr3_aa: CASRRTGNNEQFF
clone_size: .; v_call: TRBV27; d_call: .; j_call: TRBJ1-6; cdr3_nt: TGTGCCAGCAGTTTTGGCTATAATTCACCCCTCCACTTT; cdr3_aa: CASSFGYNSPLHF
clone_size: once; v_call: TRBV27; d_call: TRBD1; j_call: TRBJ1-5; cdr3_nt: TGTGCCAGTTCCAGGGGGACGAGCAATCAGCCCCAGCATTTT; cdr3_aa: CASSRGTSNQPQHF
clone_size: .; v_call: TRBV27; d_call: TRBD1; j_call: TRBJ1-6; cdr3_nt: TGTGCCAGCAGTTTAGACAGGGGAAGTTCACCCCTCCACTTT; cdr3_aa: CASSLDRGSSPLHF
clone_size: .; v_call: TRBV5-1; d_call: .; j_call: TRBJ1-3; cdr3_nt: TGCGCCAGCAGCTTGTGGATGGGAAACACCATATATTTT; cdr3_aa: CASSLWMGNTIYF
clone_size: .; v_call: TRBV4-1; d_call: TRBD2; j_call: TRBJ2-3; cdr3_nt: TGCGCCAGCAGTCGGACGGCAGGGAGGGGCACAGATACGCAGTATTTT; cdr3_aa: CASSRTAGRGTDTQYF
clone_size: .; v_call: TRBV6-5; d_call: .; j_call: TRBJ2-7; cdr3_nt: TGTGCCAGCAGTCCCGGGGGGCAGCCCTACGAGCAGTACTTC; cdr3_aa: CASSPGGQPYEQYF
clone_size: .; v_call: TRBV2; d_call: TRBD1; j_call: TRBJ1-1; cdr3_nt: TGTGCCAGCAGCGACAGGGAGCGAACTGAAGCTTTCTTT; cdr3_aa: CASSDRERTEAFF
clone_size: .; v_call: TRBV5-4; d_call: .; j_call: TRBJ2-7; cdr3_nt: TGTGCCGCCGTGGGGCGGGGCAAGGAGCAGTACTTC; cdr3_aa: CAAVGRGKEQYF
clone_size: .; v_call: TRBV6-1; d_call: TRBD2; j_call: TRBJ2-7; cdr3_nt: TGTGCCAGCAGTGTCTCGGGGGGCTACGAGCAGTACTTC; cdr3_aa: CASSVSGGYEQYF
clone_size: .; v_call: TRBV4-1; d_call: .; j_call: TRBJ1-4; cdr3_nt: TGCGCCAGCGGAAATAAACGCGGGGGGTCTGGATTCGGCAATGAAAAACTGTTTTTT; cdr3_aa: CASGNKRGGSGFGNEKLFF
clone_size: .; v_call: TRBV7-9; d_call: .; j_call: TRBJ2-3; cdr3_nt: TGTGCCAGCAGCCCACCAAACGAAGGGGCGGATACGCAGTATTTT; cdr3_aa: CASSPPNEGADTQYF
clone_size: .; v_call: TRBV4-1; d_call: .; j_call: TRBJ2-7; cdr3_nt: TGCGCCAGCAGCCAAGGCATACGCTACGAGCAGTACTTC; cdr3_aa: CASSQGIRYEQYF
clone_size: .; v_call: TRBV6-5; d_call: .; j_call: TRBJ1-5; cdr3_nt: TGTGCCAGCAGTTACTCGGGCGGAAAACAGCCCCAGCATTTT; cdr3_aa: CASSYSGGKQPQHF
clone_size: .; v_call: TRBV5-1; d_call: TRBD1; j_call: TRBJ1-1; cdr3_nt: TGCGCCAGCAGCTCCGGACAGGGGATTTTGAACACTGAAGCTTTCTTT; cdr3_aa: CASSSGQGILNTEAFF
clone_size: .; v_call: TRBV28; d_call: TRBD1; j_call: TRBJ2-6; cdr3_nt: TGTGCCAGCAGTGAAGGACAGGGGAGGAGGGCCAACGTCCTGACTTTC; cdr3_aa: CASSEGQGRRANVLTF
clone_size: .; v_call: TRBV5-6; d_call: .; j_call: TRBJ1-1; cdr3_nt: TGTGCCAGCAGCTTGGGGGTTCGGTTGAACACTGAAGCTTTCTTT; cdr3_aa: CASSLGVRLNTEAFF
clone_size: .; v_call: TRBV6-4; d_call: .; j_call: TRBJ2-7; cdr3_nt: TGTGCCAGCAGTGACCCGCCCCGCTCCTACGAGCAGTACTTC; cdr3_aa: CASSDPPRSYEQYF
clone_size: once; v_call: TRBV5-3; d_call: TRBD2; j_call: TRBJ2-7; cdr3_nt: TGTGCCAGAAGCTTGCGACGCCCCCACGGGACTACCTCCTACGAGCAGTACTTC; cdr3_aa: CARSLRRPHGTTSYEQYF
clone_size: .; v_call: TRBV11-2; d_call: .; j_call: TRBJ2-4; cdr3_nt: TGTGCCAGCAGCGACGGGAGCATTCAGTACTTC; cdr3_aa: CASSDGSIQYF
clone_size: .; v_call: TRBV18; d_call: .; j_call: TRBJ1-4; cdr3_nt: TGTGCCAGCTCGTCAACAGGGCTGCTGAATGAAAAACTGTTTTTT; cdr3_aa: CASSSTGLLNEKLFF
clone_size: .; v_call: TRBV28; d_call: .; j_call: TRBJ1-5; cdr3_nt: TGTGCCAGCAGTACGGTCTGGGAGGATATCAATCAGCCCCAGCATTTT; cdr3_aa: CASSTVWEDINQPQHF
clone_size: .; v_call: TRBV2; d_call: .; j_call: TRBJ2-2; cdr3_nt: TGTGCCAGCAGGGGGACCTTCAGGGAGCCGAACACCGGGGAGCTGTTTTTT; cdr3_aa: CASRGTFREPNTGELFF
clone_size: .; v_call: TRBV25-1; d_call: .; j_call: TRBJ1-2; cdr3_nt: TGTGCCAGCAGCCCAAGCGGTTTAAACTATGGCTACACCTTC; cdr3_aa: CASSPSGLNYGYTF
clone_size: .; v_call: TRBV27; d_call: TRBD1; j_call: TRBJ2-2; cdr3_nt: TGTGCCAGCAGCCCCCGGACAGGGCAGACCGGGGAGCTGTTTTTT; cdr3_aa: CASSPRTGQTGELFF
clone_size: .; v_call: TRBV7-9; d_call: TRBD2; j_call: TRBJ2-5; cdr3_nt: TGTGCCAGCAGCTCCCGGACGGGAGGGTTGAAAGAGACCCAGTACTTC; cdr3_aa: CASSSRTGGLKETQYF
clone_size: .; v_call: TRBV19; d_call: TRBD2; j_call: TRBJ2-7; cdr3_nt: TGTGCCAGTAGTGTGGGACTAGCGGATTTCTACGAGCAGTACTTC; cdr3_aa: CASSVGLADFYEQYF
clone_size: .; v_call: TRBV10-2; d_call: .; j_call: TRBJ1-1; cdr3_nt: TGCGCCAGCAGTGTGCGGTCTTTGGGGAACACTGAAGCTTTCTTT; cdr3_aa: CASSVRSLGNTEAFF
clone_size: once; v_call: TRBV5-6; d_call: .; j_call: TRBJ1-4; cdr3_nt: TGTGCCAGCAGCTTGGTTTTTGCAGTTTTAGGTAATGAAAAACTGTTTTTT; cdr3_aa: CASSLVFAVLGNEKLFF
clone_size: .; v_call: TRBV30; d_call: TRBD1; j_call: TRBJ1-1; cdr3_nt: TGTGCCTGGAGTGTATCGTTTTCGGAATACAGGGGGGGAACTGAAGCTTTCTTT; cdr3_aa: CAWSVSFSEYRGGTEAFF